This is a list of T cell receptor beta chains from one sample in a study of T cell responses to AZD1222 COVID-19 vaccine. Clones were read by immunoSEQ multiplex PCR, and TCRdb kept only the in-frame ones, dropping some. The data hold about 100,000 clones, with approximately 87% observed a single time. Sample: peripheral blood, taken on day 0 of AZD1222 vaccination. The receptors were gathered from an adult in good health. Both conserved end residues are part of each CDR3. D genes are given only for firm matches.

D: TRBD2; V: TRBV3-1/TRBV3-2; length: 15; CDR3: CASSPRLAGGYEQYF
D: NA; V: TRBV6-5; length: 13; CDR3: CASSYTRGQPQHF
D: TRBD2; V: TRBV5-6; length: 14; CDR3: CASSQREGRHEQYF
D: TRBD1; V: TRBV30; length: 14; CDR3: CAWSPGTATYEQYF
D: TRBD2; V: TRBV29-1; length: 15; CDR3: CSVERTGGGSYEQYF
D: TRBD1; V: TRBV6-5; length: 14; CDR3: CASSYRDSFNEQFF
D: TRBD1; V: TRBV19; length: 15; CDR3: CASSEGTVVNTEAFF
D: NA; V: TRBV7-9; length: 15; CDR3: CASSFRSEGSEKLFF
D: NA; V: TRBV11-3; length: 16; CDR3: CASSLRLTGVGNTIYF
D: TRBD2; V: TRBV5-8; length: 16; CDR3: CASSSGTRASTDTQYF
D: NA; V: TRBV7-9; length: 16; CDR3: CASTDRGGIGGYGYTF
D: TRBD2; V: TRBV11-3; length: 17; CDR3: CASSSTGTSDSYNEQFF
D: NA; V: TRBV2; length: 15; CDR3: CASSVGPIPNSPLHF
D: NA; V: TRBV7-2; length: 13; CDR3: CASRETGNSPLHF
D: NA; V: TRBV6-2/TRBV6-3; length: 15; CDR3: CASSYRQDSRETQYF
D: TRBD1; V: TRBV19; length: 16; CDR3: CASSIVDWTGSTEAFF
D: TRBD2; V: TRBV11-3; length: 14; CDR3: CASSLGGGVSEQYF
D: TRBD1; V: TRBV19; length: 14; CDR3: CASGGTGSFYGYTF
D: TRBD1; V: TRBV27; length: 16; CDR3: CASSSPRGQGTDTQYF
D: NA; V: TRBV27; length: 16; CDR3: CASSSDTGYYNSPLHF
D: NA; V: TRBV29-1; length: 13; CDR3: CSVSMGTSGEQYF
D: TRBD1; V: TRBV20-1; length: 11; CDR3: CSATPRTGVIF
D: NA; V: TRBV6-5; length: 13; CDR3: CASSYLRHNEQFF
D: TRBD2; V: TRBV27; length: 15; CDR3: CASSFRRELAYEQYF